This TCR beta chain was obtained from a study of PD-L1 blockade in urothelial cancer. Time point denoted: pretreatment peripheral blood. The CDR3 contains 17 residues. Trimming took 4 bases from V and 0 from J; bases not matched to a gene: 8. Germline-derived CDR1 and CDR2 are SGHNT and YYREEE (reference sequence). TCRdb keeps only in-frame clones here, not all; method: immunoSEQ multiplex PCR. The table shows some 45,000 clones, with about 88% occurring only once. The sequence derives from a donor at least 40 years old with urothelial cancer. The material was PBMCs, obtained around atezolizumab (anti-PD-L1) treatment. The gene calls are TRBV5-4 and TRBJ2-2; 8 bases map to TRBD2. The CDR3 spells CASSRGGSGSNTGELFF. The CDR3 DNA reads as TGTGCCAGCAGCCGGGGGGGTAGCGGGTCGAACACCGGGGAGCTGTTTTTT.